This entry is about one T cell receptor (beta chain). Its antigen is undetermined. Repertoires were generated with immunoSEQ multiplex PCR, while TCRdb's copy carries only in-frame clones and drops some. The repertoire has fewer than 130,000 clones, roughly 90% of them found once; the top ten carry about 15%. The sample belongs to a study of T cell responses to AZD1222 COVID-19 vaccine. Study outcomes and limitations: White British ancestry dominated among donors, who included more females, and clonal diversity was possibly underestimated.

Some second doses came at about 4 weeks and others at about 12 weeks; these were pooled. The V and J ends lost 4 bases and 4 bases respectively, with 19 bases between them. The CDR3 runs 16 residues. Germline V gene lookup returns CDR1 MGHRA and CDR2 YSYEKL. The starting material was peripheral blood, obtained 28 days after the second AZD1222 dose. This sequence joins TRBV4-1 and TRBJ1-2; tentatively, D is TRBD1 (6 bases). The receptor was isolated from an adult who received the AZD1222 COVID-19 vaccine. CDR3 nucleotide sequence: TGCGCCAGCAGCCCACCTAACTCGGACAGAGTCTATGGCTACACCTTC. It is translated as CASSPPNSDRVYGYTF.